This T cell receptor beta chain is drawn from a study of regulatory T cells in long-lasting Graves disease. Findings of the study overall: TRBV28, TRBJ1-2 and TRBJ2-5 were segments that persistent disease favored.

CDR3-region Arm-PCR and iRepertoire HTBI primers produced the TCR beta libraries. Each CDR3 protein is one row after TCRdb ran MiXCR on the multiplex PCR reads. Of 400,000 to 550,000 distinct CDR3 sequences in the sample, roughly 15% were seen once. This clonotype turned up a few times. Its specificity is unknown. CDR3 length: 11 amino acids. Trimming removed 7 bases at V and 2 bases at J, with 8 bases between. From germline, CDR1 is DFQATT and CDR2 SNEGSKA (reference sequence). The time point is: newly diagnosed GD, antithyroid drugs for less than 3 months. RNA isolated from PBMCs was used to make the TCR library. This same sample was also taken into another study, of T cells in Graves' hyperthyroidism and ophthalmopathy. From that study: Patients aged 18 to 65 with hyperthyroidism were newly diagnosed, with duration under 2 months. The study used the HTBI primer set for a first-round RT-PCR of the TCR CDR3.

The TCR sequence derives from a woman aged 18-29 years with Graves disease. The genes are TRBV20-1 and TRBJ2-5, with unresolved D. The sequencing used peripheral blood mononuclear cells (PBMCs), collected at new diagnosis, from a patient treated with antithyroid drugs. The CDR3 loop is CSGEGQETQYF. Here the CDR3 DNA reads TGCAGTGGTGAAGGGCAAGAGACCCAGTACTTC.